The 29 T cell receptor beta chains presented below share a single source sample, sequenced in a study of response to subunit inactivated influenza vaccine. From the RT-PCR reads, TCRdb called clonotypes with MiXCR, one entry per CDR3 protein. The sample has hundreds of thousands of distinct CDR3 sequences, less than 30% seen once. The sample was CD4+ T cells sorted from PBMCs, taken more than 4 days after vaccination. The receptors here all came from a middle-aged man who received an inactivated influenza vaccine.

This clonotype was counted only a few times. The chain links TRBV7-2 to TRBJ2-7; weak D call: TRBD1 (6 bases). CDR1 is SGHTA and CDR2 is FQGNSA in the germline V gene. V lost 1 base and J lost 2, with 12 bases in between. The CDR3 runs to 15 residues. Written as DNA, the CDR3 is TGTGCCAGCAGCTTAGATGGCAGGGGAACCTACGAGCAGTACTTC. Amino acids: CASSLDGRGTYEQYF.

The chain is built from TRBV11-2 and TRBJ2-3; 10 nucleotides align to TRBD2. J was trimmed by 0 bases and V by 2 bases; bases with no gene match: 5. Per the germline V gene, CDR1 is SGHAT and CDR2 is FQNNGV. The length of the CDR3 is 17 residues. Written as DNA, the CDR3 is TGTGCCAGCAGCTTACGTTCACTAGCGGGGAGCACAGATACGCAGTATTTT. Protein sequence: CASSLRSLAGSTDTQYF. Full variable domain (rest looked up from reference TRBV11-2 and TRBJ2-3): EAGVAQSPRYKIIEKRQSVAFWCNPISGHATLYWYQQILGQGPKLLIQFQNNGVVDDSQLPKDRFSAERLKGVDSTLKIQPAKLEDSAVYLCASSLRSLAGSTDTQYFGPGTRLTVL.

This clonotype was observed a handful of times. The CDR3 region is CASGPHGTRQETQYF. The CDR3 DNA follows: TGTGCCAGCGGACCCCACGGGACACGTCAAGAGACCCAGTACTTC. V usage is TRBV6-1 and J usage is TRBJ2-5; D may be TRBD1 (6 bases). Germline lookup yields CDR1 MNHNS and CDR2 SASEGT. The V end was cut by 8 bases, the J end by 2 bases, with 18 bases between. This CDR3 is built from 15 residues.

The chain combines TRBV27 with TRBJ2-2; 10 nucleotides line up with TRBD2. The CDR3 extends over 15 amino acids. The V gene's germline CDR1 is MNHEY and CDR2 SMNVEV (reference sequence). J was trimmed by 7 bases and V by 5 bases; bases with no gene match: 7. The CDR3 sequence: CASSPLAGEGGELFF. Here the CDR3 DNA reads TGTGCCAGCAGTCCCCTAGCGGGGGAGGGCGGGGAGCTGTTTTTT.

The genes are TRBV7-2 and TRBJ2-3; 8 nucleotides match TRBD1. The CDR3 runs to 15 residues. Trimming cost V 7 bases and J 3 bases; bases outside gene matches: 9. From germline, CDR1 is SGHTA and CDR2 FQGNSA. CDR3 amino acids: CASNPRTGWTDTQYF. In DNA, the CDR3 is TGTGCCAGCAACCCTAGGACAGGGTGGACAGATACGCAGTATTTT.

CDR3 sequence (DNA): TGCGCCAGCAAGTACCAAGAGACCCAGTACTTC. Its translation is CASKYQETQYF. The chain links TRBV5-1 to TRBJ2-5; D unclear. CDR1 and CDR2 from the germline V gene are SGHRS and YFSETQ. CDR3 length: 11 amino acids. The V gene lost 6 bases and the J gene lost 0 bases, with 3 bases spanning the gap.

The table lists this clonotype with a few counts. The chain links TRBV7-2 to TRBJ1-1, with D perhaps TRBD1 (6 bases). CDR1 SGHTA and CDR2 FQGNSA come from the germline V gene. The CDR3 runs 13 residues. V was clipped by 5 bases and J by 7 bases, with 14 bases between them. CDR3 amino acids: CASSQRRGGEAFF. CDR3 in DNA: TGTGCCAGCAGCCAGCGCAGGGGAGGTGAAGCTTTCTTT. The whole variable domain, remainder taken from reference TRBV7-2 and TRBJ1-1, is GAGVSQSPSNKVTEKGKDVELRCDPISGHTALYWYRQSLGQGLEFLIYFQGNSAPDKSGLPSDRFSAERTGGSVSTLTIQRTQQEDSAVYLCASSQRRGGEAFFGQGTRLTVV.

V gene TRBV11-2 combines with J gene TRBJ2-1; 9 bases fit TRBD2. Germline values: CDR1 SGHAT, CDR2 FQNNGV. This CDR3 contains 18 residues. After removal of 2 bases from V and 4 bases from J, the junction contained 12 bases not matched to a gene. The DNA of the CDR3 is TGTGCCAGCAGCTTAAGTTTTGGGGCGGGAGGGCTATACAATGAGCAGTTCTTC. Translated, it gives CASSLSFGAGGLYNEQFF. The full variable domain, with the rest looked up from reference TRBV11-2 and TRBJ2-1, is EAGVAQSPRYKIIEKRQSVAFWCNPISGHATLYWYQQILGQGPKLLIQFQNNGVVDDSQLPKDRFSAERLKGVDSTLKIQPAKLEDSAVYLCASSLSFGAGGLYNEQFFGPGTRLTVL.

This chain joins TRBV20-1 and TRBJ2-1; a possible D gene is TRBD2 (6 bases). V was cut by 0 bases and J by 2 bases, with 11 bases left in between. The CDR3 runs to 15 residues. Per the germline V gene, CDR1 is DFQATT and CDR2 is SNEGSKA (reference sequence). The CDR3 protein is CSARDGLPPYNEQFF. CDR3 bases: TGCAGTGCTAGAGATGGACTACCTCCCTACAATGAGCAGTTCTTC.

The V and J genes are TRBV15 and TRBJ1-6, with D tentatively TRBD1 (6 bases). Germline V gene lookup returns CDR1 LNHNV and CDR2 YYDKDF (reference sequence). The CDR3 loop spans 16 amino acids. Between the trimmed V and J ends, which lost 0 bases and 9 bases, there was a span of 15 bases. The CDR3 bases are TGTGCCACCAGCAGAGATCGGGGGGGCTTAGGTTCACCCCTCCACTTT. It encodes CATSRDRGGLGSPLHF.

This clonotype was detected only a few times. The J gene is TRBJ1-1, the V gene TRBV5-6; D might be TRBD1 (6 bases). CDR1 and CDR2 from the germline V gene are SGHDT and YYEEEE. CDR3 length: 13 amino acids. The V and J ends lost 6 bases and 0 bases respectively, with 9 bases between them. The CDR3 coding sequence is TGTGCCAGCACCGACAGGCTGAACACTGAAGCTTTCTTT. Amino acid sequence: CASTDRLNTEAFF. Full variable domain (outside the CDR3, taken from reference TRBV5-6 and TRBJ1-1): DAGVTQSPTHLIKTRGQQVTLRCSPKSGHDTVSWYQQALGQGPQFIFQYYEEEERQRGNFPDRFSGHQFPNYSSELNVNALLLGDSALYLCASTDRLNTEAFFGQGTRLTVV.

CDR3: CASSSSGESTDTQYF. The CDR3 DNA is TGTGCCAGCAGCTCTAGCGGGGAGAGCACAGATACGCAGTATTTT. The V and J genes are TRBV5-6 and TRBJ2-3; TRBD2 matches 9 bases. This CDR3 comprises 15 residues. V gave up 3 bases and J gave up 0 bases; unmatched junction bases: 2. Germline CDR1 reads SGHDT; CDR2 reads YYEEEE. The full variable domain, rest sourced from reference TRBV5-6 and TRBJ2-3, is DAGVTQSPTHLIKTRGQQVTLRCSPKSGHDTVSWYQQALGQGPQFIFQYYEEEERQRGNFPDRFSGHQFPNYSSELNVNALLLGDSALYLCASSSSGESTDTQYFGPGTRLTVL.

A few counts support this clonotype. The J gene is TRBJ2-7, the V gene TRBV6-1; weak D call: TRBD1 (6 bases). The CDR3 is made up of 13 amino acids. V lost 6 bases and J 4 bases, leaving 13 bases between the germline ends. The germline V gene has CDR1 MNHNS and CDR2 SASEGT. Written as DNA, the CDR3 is TGTGCCAGCAGCAGGGGACCTTTATACGAGCAGTACTTC. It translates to CASSRGPLYEQYF.

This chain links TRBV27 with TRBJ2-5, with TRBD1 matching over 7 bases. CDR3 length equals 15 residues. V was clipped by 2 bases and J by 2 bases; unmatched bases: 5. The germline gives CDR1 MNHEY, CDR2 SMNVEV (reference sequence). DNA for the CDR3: TGTGCCAGCAGTTTACAACAGGGGAAACAAGAGACCCAGTACTTC. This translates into CASSLQQGKQETQYF.

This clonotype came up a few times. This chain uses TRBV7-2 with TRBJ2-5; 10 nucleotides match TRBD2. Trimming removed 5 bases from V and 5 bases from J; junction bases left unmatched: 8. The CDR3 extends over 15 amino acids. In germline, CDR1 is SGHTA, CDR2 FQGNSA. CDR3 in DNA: TGTGCCAGCAGCACCCGACTAGCGGGTTCTGAGACCCAGTACTTC. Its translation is CASSTRLAGSETQYF.

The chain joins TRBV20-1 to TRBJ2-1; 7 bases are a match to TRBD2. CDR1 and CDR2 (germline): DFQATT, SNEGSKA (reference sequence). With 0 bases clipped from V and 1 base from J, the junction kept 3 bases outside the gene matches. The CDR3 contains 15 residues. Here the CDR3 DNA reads TGCAGTGCTAGAGATGCCGGGGGGTCCTACAATGAGCAGTTCTTC. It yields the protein CSARDAGGSYNEQFF.

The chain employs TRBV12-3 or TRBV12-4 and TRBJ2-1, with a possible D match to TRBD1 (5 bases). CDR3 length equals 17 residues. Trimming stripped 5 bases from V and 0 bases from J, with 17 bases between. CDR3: CASSLVGAVSSYNEQFF. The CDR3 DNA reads TGTGCCAGCAGTCTTGTTGGGGCGGTGAGCTCCTACAATGAGCAGTTCTTC.

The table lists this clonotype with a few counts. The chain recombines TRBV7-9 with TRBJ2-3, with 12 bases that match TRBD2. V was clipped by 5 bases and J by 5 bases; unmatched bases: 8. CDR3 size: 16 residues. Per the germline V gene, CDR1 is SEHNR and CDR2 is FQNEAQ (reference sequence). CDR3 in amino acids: CASSRKGLAGKDTQYF. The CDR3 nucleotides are TGTGCCAGCAGCAGAAAAGGACTAGCGGGAAAAGATACGCAGTATTTT.

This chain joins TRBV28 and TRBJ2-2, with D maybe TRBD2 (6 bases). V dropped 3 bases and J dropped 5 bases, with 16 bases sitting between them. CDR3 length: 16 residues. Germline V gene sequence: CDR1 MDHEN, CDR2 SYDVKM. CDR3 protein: CASSFPPGLATGELFF. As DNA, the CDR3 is TGTGCCAGCAGTTTCCCCCCCGGGCTAGCGACCGGGGAGCTGTTTTTT.

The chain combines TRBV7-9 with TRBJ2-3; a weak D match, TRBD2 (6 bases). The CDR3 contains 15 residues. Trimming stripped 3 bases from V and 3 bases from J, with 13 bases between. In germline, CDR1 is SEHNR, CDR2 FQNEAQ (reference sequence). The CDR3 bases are TGTGCCAGCAGCTTTACGGGGGTTGGGACAGATACGCAGTATTTT. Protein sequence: CASSFTGVGTDTQYF.

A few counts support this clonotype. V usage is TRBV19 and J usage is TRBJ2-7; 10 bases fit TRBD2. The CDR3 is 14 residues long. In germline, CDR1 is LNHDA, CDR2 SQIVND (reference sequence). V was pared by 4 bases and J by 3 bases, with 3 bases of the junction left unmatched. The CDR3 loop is CASSTTSGIYEQYF. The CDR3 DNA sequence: TGTGCCAGTAGTACTACTAGCGGGATCTACGAGCAGTACTTC.

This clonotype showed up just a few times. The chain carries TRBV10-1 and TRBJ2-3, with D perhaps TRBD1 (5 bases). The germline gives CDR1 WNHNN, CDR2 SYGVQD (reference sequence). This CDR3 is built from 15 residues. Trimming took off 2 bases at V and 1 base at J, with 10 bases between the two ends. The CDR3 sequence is CASSEGQGGTDTQYF. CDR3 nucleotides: TGCGCCAGCAGTGAGGGGCAGGGCGGCACAGATACGCAGTATTTT.

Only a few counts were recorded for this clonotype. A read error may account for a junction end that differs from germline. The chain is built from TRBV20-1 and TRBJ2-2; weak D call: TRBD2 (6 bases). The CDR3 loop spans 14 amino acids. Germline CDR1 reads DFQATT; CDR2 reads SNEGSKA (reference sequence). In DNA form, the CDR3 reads TGCAGTGCCCCGCGGGGCGGGAACGCCGGGGAGCTGTTTTTT. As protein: CSAPRGGNAGELFF.

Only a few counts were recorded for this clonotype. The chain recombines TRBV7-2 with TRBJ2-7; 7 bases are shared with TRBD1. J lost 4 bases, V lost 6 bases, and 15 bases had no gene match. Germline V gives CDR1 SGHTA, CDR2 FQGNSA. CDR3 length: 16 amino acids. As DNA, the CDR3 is TGTGCCAGCAGTCAACAGGGGATACCCTCTTTATACGAGCAGTACTTC. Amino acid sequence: CASSQQGIPSLYEQYF.

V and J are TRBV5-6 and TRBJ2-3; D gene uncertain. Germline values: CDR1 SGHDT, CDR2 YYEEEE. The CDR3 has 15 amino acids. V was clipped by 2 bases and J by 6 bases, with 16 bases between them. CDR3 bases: TGTGCCAGCAGCTTATTCCCCAATCTGGGGGATACGCAGTATTTT. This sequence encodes CASSLFPNLGDTQYF. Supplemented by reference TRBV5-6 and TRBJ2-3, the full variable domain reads DAGVTQSPTHLIKTRGQQVTLRCSPKSGHDTVSWYQQALGQGPQFIFQYYEEEERQRGNFPDRFSGHQFPNYSSELNVNALLLGDSALYLCASSLFPNLGDTQYFGPGTRLTVL.

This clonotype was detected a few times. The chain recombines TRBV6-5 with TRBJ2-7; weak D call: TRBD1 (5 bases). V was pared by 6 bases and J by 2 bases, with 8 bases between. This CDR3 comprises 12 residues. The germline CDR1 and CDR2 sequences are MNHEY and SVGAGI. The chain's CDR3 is CASRAGTYEQYF. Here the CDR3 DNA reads TGTGCCAGCAGGGCAGGGACCTACGAGCAGTACTTC.

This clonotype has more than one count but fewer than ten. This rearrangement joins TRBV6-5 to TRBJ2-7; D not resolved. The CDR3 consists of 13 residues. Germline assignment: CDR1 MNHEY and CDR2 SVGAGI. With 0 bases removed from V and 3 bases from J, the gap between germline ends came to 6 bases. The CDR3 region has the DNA TGTGCCAGCAGTTACTCTGTTAACTACGAGCAGTACTTC. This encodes CASSYSVNYEQYF.

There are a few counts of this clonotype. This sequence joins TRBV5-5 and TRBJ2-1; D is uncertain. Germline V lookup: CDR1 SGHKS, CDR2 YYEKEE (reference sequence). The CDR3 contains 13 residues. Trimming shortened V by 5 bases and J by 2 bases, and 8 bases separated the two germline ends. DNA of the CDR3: TGTGCCAGCAGATATACTACCTACAATGAGCAGTTCTTC. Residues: CASRYTTYNEQFF.

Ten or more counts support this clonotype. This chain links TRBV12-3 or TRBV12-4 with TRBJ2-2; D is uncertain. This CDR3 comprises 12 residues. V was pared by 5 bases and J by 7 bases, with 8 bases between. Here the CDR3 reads CASSPLGGELFF. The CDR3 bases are TGTGCCAGCAGTCCCTTGGGCGGGGAGCTGTTTTTT.